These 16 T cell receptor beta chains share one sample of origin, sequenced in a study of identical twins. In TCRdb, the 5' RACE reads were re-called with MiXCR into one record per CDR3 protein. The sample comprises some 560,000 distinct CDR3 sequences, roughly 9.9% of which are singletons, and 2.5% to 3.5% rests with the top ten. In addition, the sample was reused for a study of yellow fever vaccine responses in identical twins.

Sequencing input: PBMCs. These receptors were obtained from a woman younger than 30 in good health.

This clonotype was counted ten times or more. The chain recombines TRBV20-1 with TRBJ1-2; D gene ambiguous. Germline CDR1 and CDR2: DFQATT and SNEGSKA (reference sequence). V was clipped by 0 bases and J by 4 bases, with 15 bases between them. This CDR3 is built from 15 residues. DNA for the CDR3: TGCAGTGCTAGAGATCGAGACCGAGGTACCTATGGCTACACCTTC. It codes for CSARDRDRGTYGYTF.

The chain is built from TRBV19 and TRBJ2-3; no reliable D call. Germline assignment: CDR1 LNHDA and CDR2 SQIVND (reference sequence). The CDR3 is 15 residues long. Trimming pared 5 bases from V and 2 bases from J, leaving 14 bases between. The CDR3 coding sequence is TGTGCCAGTAGTCCACGAAGCGAGACCACAGATACGCAGTATTTT. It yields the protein CASSPRSETTDTQYF.

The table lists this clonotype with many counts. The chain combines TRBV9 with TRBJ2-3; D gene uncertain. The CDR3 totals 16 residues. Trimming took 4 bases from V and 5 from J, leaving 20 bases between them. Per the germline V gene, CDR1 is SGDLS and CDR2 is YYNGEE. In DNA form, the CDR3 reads TGTGCCAGCAGCCGCGGACCGCAGATGGGGATAGATACGCAGTATTTT. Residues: CASSRGPQMGIDTQYF.

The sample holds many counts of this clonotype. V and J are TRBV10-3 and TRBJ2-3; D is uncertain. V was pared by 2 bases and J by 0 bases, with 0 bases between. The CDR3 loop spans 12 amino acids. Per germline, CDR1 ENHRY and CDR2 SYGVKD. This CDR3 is CAISESTDTQYF. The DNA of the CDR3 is TGTGCCATCAGTGAGAGCACAGATACGCAGTATTTT.

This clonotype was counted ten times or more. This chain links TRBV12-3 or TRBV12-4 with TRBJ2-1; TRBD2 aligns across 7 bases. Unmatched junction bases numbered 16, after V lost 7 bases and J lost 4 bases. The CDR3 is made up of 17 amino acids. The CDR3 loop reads CASNQPASSGQYNEQFF. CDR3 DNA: TGTGCCAGCAATCAACCCGCCTCTAGCGGACAATACAATGAGCAGTTCTTC.

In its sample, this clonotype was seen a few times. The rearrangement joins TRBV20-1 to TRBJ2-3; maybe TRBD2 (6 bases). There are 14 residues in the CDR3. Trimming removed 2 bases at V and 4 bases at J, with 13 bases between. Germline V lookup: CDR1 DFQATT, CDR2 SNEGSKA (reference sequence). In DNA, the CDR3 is TGCAGTGCTAGATGGGCCGGGACTTCAGATACGCAGTATTTT. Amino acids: CSARWAGTSDTQYF.

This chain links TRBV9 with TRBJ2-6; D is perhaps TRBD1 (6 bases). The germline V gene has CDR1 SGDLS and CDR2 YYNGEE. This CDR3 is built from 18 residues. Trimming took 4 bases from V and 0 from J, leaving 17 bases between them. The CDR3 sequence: CASSQRTVTSSGANVLTF. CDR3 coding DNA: TGTGCCAGCAGCCAACGGACAGTAACAAGCTCTGGGGCCAACGTCCTGACTTTC.

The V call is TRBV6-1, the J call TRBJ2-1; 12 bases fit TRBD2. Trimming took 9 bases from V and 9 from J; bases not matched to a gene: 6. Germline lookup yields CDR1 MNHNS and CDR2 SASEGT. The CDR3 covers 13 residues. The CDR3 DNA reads TGTGCCAGTTCTAGCGGGGGGGCGATTGAGCAGTTCTTC. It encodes CASSSGGAIEQFF.

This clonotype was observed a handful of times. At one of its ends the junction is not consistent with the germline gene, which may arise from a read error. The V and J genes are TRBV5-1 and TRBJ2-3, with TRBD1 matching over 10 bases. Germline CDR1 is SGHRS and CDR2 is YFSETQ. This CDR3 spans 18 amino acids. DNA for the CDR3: TGCGCCAGCAGGTTGGGATCGACAGGGGGCTTTTGGGCAGATACGCAGTATTTT. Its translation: CASRLGSTGGFWADTQYF.

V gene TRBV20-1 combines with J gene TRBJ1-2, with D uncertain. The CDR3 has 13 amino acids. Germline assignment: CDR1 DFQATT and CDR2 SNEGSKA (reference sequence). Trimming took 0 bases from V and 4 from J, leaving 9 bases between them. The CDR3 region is CSARDFRGYGYTF. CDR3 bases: TGCAGTGCTAGAGATTTCCGGGGCTATGGCTACACCTTC.

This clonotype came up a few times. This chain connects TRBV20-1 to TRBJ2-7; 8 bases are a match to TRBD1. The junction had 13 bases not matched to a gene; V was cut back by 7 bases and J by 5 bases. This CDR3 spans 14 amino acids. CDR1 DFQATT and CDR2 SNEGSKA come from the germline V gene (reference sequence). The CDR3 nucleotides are TGCAGTGTTTCACGTCCAGGGGGCATGGACGAGCAGTACTTC. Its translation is CSVSRPGGMDEQYF.

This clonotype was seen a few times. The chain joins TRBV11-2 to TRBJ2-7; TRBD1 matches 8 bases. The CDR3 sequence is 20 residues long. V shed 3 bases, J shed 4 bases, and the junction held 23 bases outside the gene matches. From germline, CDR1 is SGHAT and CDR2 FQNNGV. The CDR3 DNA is TGTGCCAGCAGCTTCTACCCCGGGACAGGACCCCATCCTAACCGTTACGAGCAGTACTTC. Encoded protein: CASSFYPGTGPHPNRYEQYF.

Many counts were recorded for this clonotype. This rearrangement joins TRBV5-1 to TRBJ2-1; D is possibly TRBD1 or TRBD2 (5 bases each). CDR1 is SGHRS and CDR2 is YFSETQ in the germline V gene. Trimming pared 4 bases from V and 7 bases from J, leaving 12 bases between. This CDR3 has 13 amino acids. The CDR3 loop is CASSRDGWNEQFF. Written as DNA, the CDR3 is TGCGCCAGCAGCCGGGACGGGTGGAATGAGCAGTTCTTC.

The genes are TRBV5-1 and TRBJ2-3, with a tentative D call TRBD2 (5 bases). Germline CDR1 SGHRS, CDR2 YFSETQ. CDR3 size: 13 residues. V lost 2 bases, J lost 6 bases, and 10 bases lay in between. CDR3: CASSFGKSDTQYF. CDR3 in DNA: TGCGCCAGCAGCTTCGGGAAGAGTGATACGCAGTATTTT.

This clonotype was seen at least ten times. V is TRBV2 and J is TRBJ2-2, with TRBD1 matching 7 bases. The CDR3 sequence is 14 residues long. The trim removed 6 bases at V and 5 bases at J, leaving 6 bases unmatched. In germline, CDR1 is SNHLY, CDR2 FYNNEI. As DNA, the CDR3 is TGTGCCAGCAGCGCGACAGGGTTGACCGGGGAGCTGTTTTTT. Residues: CASSATGLTGELFF.

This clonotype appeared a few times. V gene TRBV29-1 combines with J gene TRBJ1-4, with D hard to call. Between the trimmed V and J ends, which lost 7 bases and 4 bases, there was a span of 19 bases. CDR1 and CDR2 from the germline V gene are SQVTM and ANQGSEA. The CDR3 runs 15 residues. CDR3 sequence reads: CSGRDGSEINEKLFF. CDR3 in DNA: TGCAGCGGACGAGACGGATCCGAGATTAATGAAAAACTGTTTTTT.